A selection of T cell receptor beta chains follows, all from one sample in a study of technical replicates of blood from a few donors. Assay used: immunoSEQ multiplex PCR; TCRdb lists only in-frame clones, some missing. Of about 56,000 clones listed, about 94% are singletons. Sequencing was carried out using PBMCs. Source of these receptors: a human donor in good health. Some clones in this sample may be carry-over from other donors' samples. Each CDR3 is given with its conserved first and last residue. The D gene is left open where the match is weak. Size is omitted from some rows. Given values are once, few, many or a class for expanded clones.

v_call	d_call	j_call	clone_size	cdr3_nt	cdr3_aa
TRBV7-9	TRBD1	TRBJ2-7	-	TGTGCCAGCAGCTTATACGGGACAGGGGGCTACGAGCAGTACTTC	CASSLYGTGGYEQYF
TRBV15	-	TRBJ1-4	-	TGTGCCACCAGCAGAGATATCGACAGATTAATCCTTACCGCAACTAATGAAAAACTGTTTTTT	CATSRDIDRLILTATNEKLFF
TRBV30	-	TRBJ2-7	once	TGTGCCTGGAGTGTACTTCAGGGCTACGAGCAGTACTTC	CAWSVLQGYEQYF
TRBV4-3	TRBD1	TRBJ1-1	-	TGCGCCAGCAGCCAAGATCTGACAGGGTCGGCCACTGAAGCTTTCTTT	CASSQDLTGSATEAFF
TRBV11-2	TRBD2	TRBJ2-6	-	TGTGCCAGCAGCTTTCTAGCGGGAGGGTTCTCTGGGGCCAACGTCCTGACTTTC	CASSFLAGGFSGANVLTF
TRBV6-5	-	TRBJ2-7	-	TGTGCCAGCACCCGACGTGGCAGGGGATTCAACGAGCAGTACTTC	CASTRRGRGFNEQYF
TRBV5-6	-	TRBJ2-1	-	TGTGCCAGCAGCTTGGTACAGCCAGACTCCTACAATGAGCAGTTCTTC	CASSLVQPDSYNEQFF
TRBV11-2	-	TRBJ1-1	-	TGTGCCAGCAGCTTAGGGGCAGGGTTTACTGAAGCTTTCTTT	CASSLGAGFTEAFF
TRBV4-1	TRBD1	TRBJ1-2	few	TGCGCCAGCAGCCAGGGGACAGGGGTTGGTGGCTACACCTTC	CASSQGTGVGGYTF
TRBV29-1	-	TRBJ1-1	-	TGCAGCGTTCGAACAGGGTTGAACACTGAAGCTTTCTTT	CSVRTGLNTEAFF
TRBV6-5	-	TRBJ2-5	once	TGTGCCAGCAGTTACCAGTACCAAGAGACCCAGTACTTC	CASSYQYQETQYF
TRBV28	-	TRBJ1-6	-	TGTGCCAGCAGTTTTGCAGGGGAGTCACCCCTCCACTTT	CASSFAGESPLHF
TRBV7-8	-	TRBJ1-3	-	TGTGCCAGCAGCCAGCAGGCCAGCTCTGGAAACACCATATATTTT	CASSQQASSGNTIYF
TRBV5-4	-	TRBJ2-6	large	TGTGCCAGCAGCGCCTTACCGAGCTCTGGGGCCAACGTCCTGACTTTC	CASSALPSSGANVLTF
TRBV7-9	TRBD2	TRBJ2-3	-	TGTGCCAGCAGCTTGGAACTAGCGGCTAGCACAGATACGCAGTATTTT	CASSLELAASTDTQYF
TRBV7-9	TRBD1	TRBJ1-2	-	TGTGCCAGCAGCGCCGCCGGGACAGGGGCCCATGGCTACACCTTC	CASSAAGTGAHGYTF
TRBV11-1	TRBD2	TRBJ2-1	-	TGTGCCAGCAGCTCAGGGACTAGCGGGAGGACTGAGCAGTTCTTC	CASSSGTSGRTEQFF
TRBV6-5	TRBD1	TRBJ1-1	-	TGTGCCAGCAGTTATGTGGGACAGGGCATGAACACTGAAGCTTTCTTT	CASSYVGQGMNTEAFF
TRBV25-1	-	TRBJ1-2	-	TGTGCCAGCAGTGGTTCCGAGAACTATGGCTACACCTTC	CASSGSENYGYTF
TRBV4-1	-	TRBJ2-1	-	TGCGCCAGCAGCCAAGACCTAGAATACAATGAGCAGTTCTTC	CASSQDLEYNEQFF
TRBV5-1	-	TRBJ1-5	once	TGCGCCAGCAGCTTGAGGAGAGGACAGCCCCAGCATTTT	CASSLRRGQPQHF
TRBV4-2	TRBD2	TRBJ2-3	-	TGTGCCAGCAGCCCTGCAATTGGGGGGGAAGACACAGATACGCAGTATTTT	CASSPAIGGEDTDTQYF
TRBV4-1	-	TRBJ2-1	-	TGCGCCAGCAGGGATAACGTGGGAGGGACATCCTCCAATGAGCAGTTCTTC	CASRDNVGGTSSNEQFF
TRBV5-6	-	TRBJ1-5	-	TGTGCCAGCAGCTTGGCAGGGGTCGGGGGCAATCAGCCCCAGCATTTT	CASSLAGVGGNQPQHF
TRBV12-5	TRBD1	TRBJ1-2	-	TGTGCTAGTGGTTTTGGGGGACAGGGACCCTATGGCTACACCTTC	CASGFGGQGPYGYTF
TRBV7-2	TRBD1	TRBJ1-2	-	TGTGCCAGCAGCTCAACAGGGGACTATGGCTACACCTTC	CASSSTGDYGYTF
TRBV11-1	TRBD1	TRBJ1-1	-	TGTGCCAGCAGTCTGACAGGGGAGGTGACTGAAGCTTTCTTT	CASSLTGEVTEAFF
TRBV7-6	TRBD2	TRBJ2-3	-	TGTGCCAGCAGCCGGGGACTAGCGGGCACAGATACGCAGTATTTT	CASSRGLAGTDTQYF
TRBV14	TRBD1	TRBJ2-7	-	TGTGCCAGCAGCAGGGACAGGGTCGAGGAGCAGTACTTC	CASSRDRVEEQYF
TRBV12-5	TRBD2	TRBJ2-7	-	TGTGCTAGTGGTTTAGTCGGGAGGGCCTCGGGGGAGCAGTACTTC	CASGLVGRASGEQYF
TRBV4-2	TRBD2	TRBJ2-1	-	TGTGCCAGCAGCCAAGATTGGATTGGGGCGGGGGGGCCCAATGAGCAGTTCTTC	CASSQDWIGAGGPNEQFF
TRBV4-3	TRBD1	TRBJ1-3	-	TGCGCCAGCAGCAAATCCGGGACAGGCTCTGGAAACACCATATATTTT	CASSKSGTGSGNTIYF
TRBV18	-	TRBJ1-2	-	TGTGCCAGCTCACCCTACGGCGACAGTTCCTATGGCTACACCTTC	CASSPYGDSSYGYTF
TRBV5-5	TRBD1	TRBJ2-7	-	TGTGCCAGCAGCTTGACGGGGACAGGGTACGAGCAGTACTTC	CASSLTGTGYEQYF
TRBV4-3	-	TRBJ2-1	-	TGCGCCAGCAGCCAAGCACTCGGAGAGTACAATGAGCAGTTCTTC	CASSQALGEYNEQFF
TRBV27	TRBD1	TRBJ1-5	-	TGTGCCAGCAGTTTACAGGGGGCCAATCAGCCCCAGCATTTT	CASSLQGANQPQHF
TRBV6-1	-	TRBJ2-1	-	TGTGCCAGCGGGGACTCGGTTTACAATGAGCAGTTCTTC	CASGDSVYNEQFF
TRBV7-3	TRBD1	TRBJ2-5	-	TGTGCCAGCAGCCCACAGGGGGCCGGTGAGACCCAGTACTTC	CASSPQGAGETQYF
TRBV5-6	TRBD2	TRBJ2-3	-	TGTGCCAGCAGCTGGAGGACTAGCGGGAACACAGATACGCAGTATTTT	CASSWRTSGNTDTQYF
TRBV30	-	TRBJ1-1	-	TGTGCCTGGAGTCCGGGACTCATGAACACTGAAGCTTTCTTT	CAWSPGLMNTEAFF
TRBV15	TRBD2	TRBJ2-7	-	TGTGCCACCAGCAGCCCACTTAGCGGGTGGCGAGCCAGCGACGAGCAGTACTTC	CATSSPLSGWRASDEQYF
TRBV5-1	TRBD1	TRBJ1-1	-	TGCGCCAGCTCCTCAGGGACAGGCGGTGGAGGGGTGAACACTGAAGCTTTCTTT	CASSSGTGGGGVNTEAFF
TRBV9	TRBD1	TRBJ2-2	-	TGTGCCAGCAGCGTTCAGACAGGGGGGAACACCGGGGAGCTGTTTTTT	CASSVQTGGNTGELFF
TRBV10-1	-	TRBJ2-4	-	TGCGCCAGCACTGAGCCCAGGTTGGGTGACAAAAACATTCAGTACTTC	CASTEPRLGDKNIQYF
TRBV5-1	-	TRBJ1-2	-	TGCGCCAGCACGCCCGGAGGGATTGGACGGGGCTACACCTTC	CASTPGGIGRGYTF
TRBV19	TRBD1	TRBJ1-2	-	TGTGCCAGTAGTCCCTCCGCGGGGACAGGGCTCTCCTATGGCTACACCTTC	CASSPSAGTGLSYGYTF
TRBV11-3	-	TRBJ2-1	-	TGTGCCAGCAGCAGAGGGGGCTACAATGAGCAGTTCTTC	CASSRGGYNEQFF
TRBV13	-	TRBJ2-1	-	TGTGCCAGCAGCTTAAAAGCGGTTGAGCAGTTCTTC	CASSLKAVEQFF
TRBV5-1	TRBD2	TRBJ2-1	-	TGCGCCAGCAGCCTAGGGACTAGCGCTATCCAACGCAATGAGCAGTTCTTC	CASSLGTSAIQRNEQFF
TRBV30	TRBD1	TRBJ1-1	-	TGTGCCTGGACAATCAGTCGGGCAGGGGGAGCTTTCTTT	CAWTISRAGGAFF
TRBV5-1	-	TRBJ1-3	once	TGCGCCAGCAGCTTGGCCGGGGTAGGATTCGGAAACACCATATATTTT	CASSLAGVGFGNTIYF
TRBV4-1	TRBD2	TRBJ2-1	-	TGCGCCAGCAGCTGGACTAGCGCGTATAGCTATGAGCAGTTCTTC	CASSWTSAYSYEQFF
TRBV6-1	-	TRBJ2-7	-	TGTGCCAGCAGTACGGGGTGGGCCACCTACGAGCAGTACTTC	CASSTGWATYEQYF